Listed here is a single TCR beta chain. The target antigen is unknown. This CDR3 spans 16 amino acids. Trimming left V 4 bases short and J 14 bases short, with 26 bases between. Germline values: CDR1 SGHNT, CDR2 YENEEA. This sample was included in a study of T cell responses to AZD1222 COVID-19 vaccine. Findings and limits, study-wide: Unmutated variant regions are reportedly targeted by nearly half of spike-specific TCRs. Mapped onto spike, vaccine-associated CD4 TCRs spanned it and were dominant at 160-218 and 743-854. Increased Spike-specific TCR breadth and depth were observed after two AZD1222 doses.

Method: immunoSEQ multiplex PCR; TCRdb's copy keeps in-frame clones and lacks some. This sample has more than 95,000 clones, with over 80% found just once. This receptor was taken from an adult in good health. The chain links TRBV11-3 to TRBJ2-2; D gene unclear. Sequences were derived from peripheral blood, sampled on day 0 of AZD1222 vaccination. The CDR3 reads CASSSQESGGAGKLFF. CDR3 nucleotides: TGTGCCAGCAGCTCTCAGGAATCTGGCGGTGCTGGTAAACTGTTTTTT.